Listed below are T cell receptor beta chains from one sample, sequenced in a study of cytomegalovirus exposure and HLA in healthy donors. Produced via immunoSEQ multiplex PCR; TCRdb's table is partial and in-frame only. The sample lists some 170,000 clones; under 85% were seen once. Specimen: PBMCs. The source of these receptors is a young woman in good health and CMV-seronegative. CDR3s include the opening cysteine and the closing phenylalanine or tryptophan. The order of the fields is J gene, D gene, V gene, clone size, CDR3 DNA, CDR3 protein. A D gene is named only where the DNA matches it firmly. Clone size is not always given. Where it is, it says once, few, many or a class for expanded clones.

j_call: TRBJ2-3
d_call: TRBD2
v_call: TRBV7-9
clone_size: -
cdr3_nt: TGTGCCAGCAGCTTTAGCGGGAGGGCCGTAGATACGCAGTATTTT
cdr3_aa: CASSFSGRAVDTQYF

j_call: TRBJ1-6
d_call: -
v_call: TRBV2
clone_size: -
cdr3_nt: TGTGCCAGCAGTGAATCGGTGGGGCAGGTTAATTCACCCCTCCACTTT
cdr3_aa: CASSESVGQVNSPLHF

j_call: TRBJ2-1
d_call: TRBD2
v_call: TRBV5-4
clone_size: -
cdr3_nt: TGTGCCAGCAGCTTGGCCCTCGCGGGGGTCAATGAGCAGTTCTTC
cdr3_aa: CASSLALAGVNEQFF

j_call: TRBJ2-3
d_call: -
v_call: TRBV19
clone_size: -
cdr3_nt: TGTGCCAGTAGTATTCTTGGGAGTTTCACAGATACGCAGTATTTT
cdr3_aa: CASSILGSFTDTQYF

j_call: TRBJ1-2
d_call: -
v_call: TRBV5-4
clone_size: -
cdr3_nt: TGTGCCAGCAGCACACAGGCGTATGGCTACACCTTC
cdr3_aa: CASSTQAYGYTF

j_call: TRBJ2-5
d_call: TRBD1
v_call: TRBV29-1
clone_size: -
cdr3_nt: TGCAGCGTTGACGGGACAGGGCTGGGGGAGACCCAGTACTTC
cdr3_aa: CSVDGTGLGETQYF

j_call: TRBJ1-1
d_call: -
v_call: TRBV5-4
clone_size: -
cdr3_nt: TGTGCCAGCAGCTTGGCGACAGGAGACACTGAAGCTTTCTTT
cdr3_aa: CASSLATGDTEAFF

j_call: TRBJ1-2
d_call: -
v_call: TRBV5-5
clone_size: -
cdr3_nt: TGTGCCAGCAGCTTGGCAGGGCCTAACTATGGCTACACCTTC
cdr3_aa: CASSLAGPNYGYTF

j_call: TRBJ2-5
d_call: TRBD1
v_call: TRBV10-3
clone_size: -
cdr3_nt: TGTGCCATCAGTGGACCGGGACAGGGGGGAGAGACCCAGTACTTC
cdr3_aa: CAISGPGQGGETQYF

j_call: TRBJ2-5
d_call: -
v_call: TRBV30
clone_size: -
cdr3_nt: TGTGCCTGGAGTGGGGACTCTGAAGAGACCCAGTACTTC
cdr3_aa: CAWSGDSEETQYF

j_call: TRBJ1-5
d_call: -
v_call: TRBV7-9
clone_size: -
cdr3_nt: TGTGCCAGCGCCGCACAATCCAATCAGCCCCAGCATTTT
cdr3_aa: CASAAQSNQPQHF

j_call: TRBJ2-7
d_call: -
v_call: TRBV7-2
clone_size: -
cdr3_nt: TGTGCCAGCAGCTTGCAGGGTTACAAGCAGTACTTC
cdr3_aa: CASSLQGYKQYF

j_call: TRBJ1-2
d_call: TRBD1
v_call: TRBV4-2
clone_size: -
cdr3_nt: TGTGCCAGCAGCCACCGGGGGCAGGGGGCTCTGAACTATGGCTACACCTTC
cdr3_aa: CASSHRGQGALNYGYTF

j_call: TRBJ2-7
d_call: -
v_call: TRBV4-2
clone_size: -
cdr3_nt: TGTGCCAGCAGCCAAGACTTCGGTGATCGCTCCTACGAGCAGTACTTC
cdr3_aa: CASSQDFGDRSYEQYF

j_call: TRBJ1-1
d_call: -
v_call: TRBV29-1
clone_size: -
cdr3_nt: TGCAGCGGAGTATGGACTGAAGCTTTCTTT
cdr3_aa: CSGVWTEAFF

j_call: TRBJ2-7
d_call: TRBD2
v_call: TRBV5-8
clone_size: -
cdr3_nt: TGTGCCAGCAGCTTAGGGAGCGGGGCAGCCTACGAGCAGTACTTC
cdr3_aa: CASSLGSGAAYEQYF

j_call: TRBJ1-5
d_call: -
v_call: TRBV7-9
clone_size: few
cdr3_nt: TGCGACTTTTTCTTTGTTACAGACTATAGCAATCAGCCCCAGCATTTT
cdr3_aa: CDFFFVTDYSNQPQHF

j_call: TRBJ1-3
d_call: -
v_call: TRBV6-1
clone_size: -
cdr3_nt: TGTGCCAGCAGTGACTTGATCGGTAGAAACACCATATATTTT
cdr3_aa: CASSDLIGRNTIYF

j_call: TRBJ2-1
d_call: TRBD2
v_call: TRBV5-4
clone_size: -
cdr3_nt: TGTGCCAGCAGCTTGTCGGGCGGGGGGAACTACAATGAGCAGTTCTTC
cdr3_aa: CASSLSGGGNYNEQFF

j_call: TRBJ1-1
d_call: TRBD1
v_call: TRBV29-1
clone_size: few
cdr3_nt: TGCAGCGTTGGACCAGGGGGCGGTGAAGCTTTCTTT
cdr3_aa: CSVGPGGGEAFF

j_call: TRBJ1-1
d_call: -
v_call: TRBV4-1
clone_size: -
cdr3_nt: TGCGCCAGCAGCCAGTTATCCGCAGGGAGGAGTGGGACTGAAGCTTTCTTT
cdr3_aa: CASSQLSAGRSGTEAFF

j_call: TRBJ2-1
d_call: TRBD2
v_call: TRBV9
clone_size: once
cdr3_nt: TGTGCCAGCAGCGTGGGGCGGGGGGGGTACAATGAGCAGTTCTTC
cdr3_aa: CASSVGRGGYNEQFF

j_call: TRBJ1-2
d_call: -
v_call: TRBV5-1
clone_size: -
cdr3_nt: TGCGCCAGCAGCGGAGGTCCCTCTAACTATGGCTACACCTTC
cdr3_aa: CASSGGPSNYGYTF

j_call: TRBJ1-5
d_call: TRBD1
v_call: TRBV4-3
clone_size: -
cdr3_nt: TGCGCCAGCAGCCAAGGTTTTACGACAGGGGGCGGCGAGCCCCAGCATTTT
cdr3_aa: CASSQGFTTGGGEPQHF

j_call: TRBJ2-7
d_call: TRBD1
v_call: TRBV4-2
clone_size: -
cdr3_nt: TGTGCCAGCAGCCCCGGACAGGGGGCTACCTACGAGCAGTACTTC
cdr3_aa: CASSPGQGATYEQYF

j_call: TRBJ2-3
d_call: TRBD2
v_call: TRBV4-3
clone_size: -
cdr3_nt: TGCGCCAGCAGCCGCCTAGGACTAGCGGGAGGGGGAGATACGCAGTATTTT
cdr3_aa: CASSRLGLAGGGDTQYF

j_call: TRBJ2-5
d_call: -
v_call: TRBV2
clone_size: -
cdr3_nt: TGTGCCAGCAGTGAATCCGGAGGGGAGACCCAGTACTTC
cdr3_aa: CASSESGGETQYF

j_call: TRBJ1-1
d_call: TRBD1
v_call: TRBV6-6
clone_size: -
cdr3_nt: TGTGCCAGCACCACACCGCATCGGACAGGGGGCACTGAAGCTTTCTTT
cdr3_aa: CASTTPHRTGGTEAFF

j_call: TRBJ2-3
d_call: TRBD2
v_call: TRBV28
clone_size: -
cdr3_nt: TGTGCCAGCAGTCCGCTAACTAGCGGGGTCACAGATACGCAGTATTTT
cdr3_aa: CASSPLTSGVTDTQYF

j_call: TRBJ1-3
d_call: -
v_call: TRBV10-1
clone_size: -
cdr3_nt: TGCGCCACTTCACCTAGCTCTGGAAACACCATATATTTT
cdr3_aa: CATSPSSGNTIYF

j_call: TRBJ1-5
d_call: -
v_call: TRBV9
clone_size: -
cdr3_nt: TGTGCCAGCAGCGTTGGCACAGGGCGAAATCAGCCCCAGCATTTT
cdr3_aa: CASSVGTGRNQPQHF

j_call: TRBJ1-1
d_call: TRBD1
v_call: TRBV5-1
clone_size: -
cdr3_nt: TGCGCCAGCAGCGCAGACAGGGAACGCGTAGCTTTCTTT
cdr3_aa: CASSADRERVAFF

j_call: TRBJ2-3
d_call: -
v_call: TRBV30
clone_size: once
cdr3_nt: TGTGCCTGGAGTGTTGGATCGGGAGATTCGCAGTATTTT
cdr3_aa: CAWSVGSGDSQYF

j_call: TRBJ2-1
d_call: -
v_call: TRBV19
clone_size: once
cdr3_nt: TGTGCCAGTACCCTCGGGGGAAGCTCCTACAATGAGCAGTTCTTC
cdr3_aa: CASTLGGSSYNEQFF

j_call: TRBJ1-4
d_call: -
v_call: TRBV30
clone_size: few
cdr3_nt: TGTGCCTGGAGTGGGACAGATCATGAAAAACTGTTTTTT
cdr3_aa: CAWSGTDHEKLFF

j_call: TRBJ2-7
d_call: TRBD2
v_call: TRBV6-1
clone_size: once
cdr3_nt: TGTGCCGGGGGACTAGCGGGGGGAGACTACGAGCAGTACTTC
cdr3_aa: CAGGLAGGDYEQYF

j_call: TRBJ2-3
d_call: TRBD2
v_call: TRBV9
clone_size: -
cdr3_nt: TGTGCCAGCAGCGTAGAACCTAGCGGGGTTACTACAGATACGCAGTATTTT
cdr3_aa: CASSVEPSGVTTDTQYF

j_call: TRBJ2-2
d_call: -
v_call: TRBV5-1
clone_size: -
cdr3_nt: TGCGCCAGCAGCTCCGGGGGGACACAAAGCACCGGGGAGCTGTTTTTT
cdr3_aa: CASSSGGTQSTGELFF

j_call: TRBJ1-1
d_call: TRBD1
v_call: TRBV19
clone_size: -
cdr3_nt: TGTGCCAGTAGTACCCTCCTAGGGGGCCCCCGGAACACTGAAGCTTTCTTT
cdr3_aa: CASSTLLGGPRNTEAFF

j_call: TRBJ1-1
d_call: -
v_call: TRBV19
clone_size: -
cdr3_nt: TGTGCCAGTACCCCGAGGCGGAGGCCAAAAAATTTTGGGGACATGAACACTGAAGCTTTCTTT
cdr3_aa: CASTPRRRPKNFGDMNTEAFF

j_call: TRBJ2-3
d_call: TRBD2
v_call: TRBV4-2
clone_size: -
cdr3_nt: TGTGCCAGCAGCTCGAGCGGGGGAAGGGCAGATACGCAGTATTTT
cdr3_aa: CASSSSGGRADTQYF

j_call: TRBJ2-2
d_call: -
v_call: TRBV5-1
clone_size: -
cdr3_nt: TGCGCCAGCAGCTTGGCAGGTTCCGACACCGGGGAGCTGTTTTTT
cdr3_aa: CASSLAGSDTGELFF

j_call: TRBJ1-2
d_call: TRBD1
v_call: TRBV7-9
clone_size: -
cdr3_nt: TGTGCCAGCAGCTTGGGACAGGCTAACTATGGCTACACCTTC
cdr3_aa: CASSLGQANYGYTF

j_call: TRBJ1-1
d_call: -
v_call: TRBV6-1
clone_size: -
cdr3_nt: TGTGCCAGCAGTGAGGGGCGCGCGATGAACACTGAAGCTTTCTTT
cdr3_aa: CASSEGRAMNTEAFF

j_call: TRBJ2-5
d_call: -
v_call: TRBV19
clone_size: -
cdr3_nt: TGTGCCAGTAGTATAAGGTGGAGGGGGCTTGAGACCCAGTACTTC
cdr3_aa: CASSIRWRGLETQYF

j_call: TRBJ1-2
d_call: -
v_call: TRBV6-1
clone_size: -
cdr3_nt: TGTGCCAGCAGTGAGGGGACTGTTCTCTACACCTTC
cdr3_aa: CASSEGTVLYTF

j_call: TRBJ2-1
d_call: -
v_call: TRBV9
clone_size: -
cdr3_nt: TGTGCCAGCAGCGTACAAGGACACATCTACAATGAGCAGTTCTTC
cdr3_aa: CASSVQGHIYNEQFF

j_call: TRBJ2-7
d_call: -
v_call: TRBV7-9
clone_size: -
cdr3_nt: TGTGCCAGCAGCCTACTCGCCGGGGTTACAGGGAGAGGTCACGAGCAGTACTTC
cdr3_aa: CASSLLAGVTGRGHEQYF

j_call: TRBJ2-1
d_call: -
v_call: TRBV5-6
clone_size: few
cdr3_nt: TGTGCCAGCACCCGTTACAATGAGCAGTTCTTC
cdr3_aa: CASTRYNEQFF

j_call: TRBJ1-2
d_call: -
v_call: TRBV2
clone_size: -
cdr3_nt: TGTGCCAGCAGTCTTAATGGGGGCAGGGGCGGCTATGGCTACACCTTC
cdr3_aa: CASSLNGGRGGYGYTF

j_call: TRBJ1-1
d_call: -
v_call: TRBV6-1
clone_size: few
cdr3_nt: TGTGCCAGCAGTGAAGCGGCAGGGTGGACTGAAGCTTTCTTT
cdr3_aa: CASSEAAGWTEAFF

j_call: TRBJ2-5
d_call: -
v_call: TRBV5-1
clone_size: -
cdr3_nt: TGCGCCAGCAGCTTTTCTGCAGTCCAAGAGACCCAGTACTTC
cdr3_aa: CASSFSAVQETQYF

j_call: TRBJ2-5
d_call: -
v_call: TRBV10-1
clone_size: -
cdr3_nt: TGCGCCAGCCGTCGGACAGCTCAAGAGACCCAGTACTTC
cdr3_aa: CASRRTAQETQYF